The 29 T cell receptor beta chains presented below share a single source sample, sequenced in a study of blood T cells in healthy people across ages. A second roughly 6 to 12 cycle PCR used barcoded and J-beta primers. TCRdb reprocessed the 5' RACE reads with MiXCR, giving one entry per CDR3 protein. The sample shows approximately 800,000 distinct CDR3 sequences, 53% of them seen only once. Sequencing was carried out using blood. These TCRs come from a man older than 75 in good health.

The CDR3 bases are TGCAGTTTCAACCCGCCCGGGGCAGGGACAGATACGCAGTATTTT. Translated: CSFNPPGAGTDTQYF. V usage is TRBV20-1 and J usage is TRBJ2-3; D is tentatively TRBD1 or TRBD2 (5 bases each). Deletions cut 8 bases from V and 3 bases from J, with 21 bases between. This CDR3 has 15 residues. The germline V gene has CDR1 DFQATT and CDR2 SNEGSKA (reference sequence).

The chain uses TRBV20-1 and TRBJ2-1; 13 bases agree with TRBD2. The CDR3 totals 16 residues. The V gene's germline CDR1 is DFQATT and CDR2 SNEGSKA (reference sequence). V was pared by 0 bases and J by 8 bases, with 7 bases of the junction left unmatched. Written as DNA, the CDR3 is TGCAGTGCTAGAGATAGGGAGACTAGCGGGAGGTATGAGCAGTTCTTC. Its translation: CSARDRETSGRYEQFF.

The V gene is TRBV5-1, the J gene TRBJ2-7, with no clear D. TRBJ2-5 matches the DNA end more closely, so the J call is doubtful. Germline V CDR1 and CDR2: SGHRS, YFSETQ. CDR3 length equals 12 residues. CDR3 residues: CASQDLGETQYF. CDR3 bases: TGCGCCAGCCAAGACTTAGGGGAGACCCAGTACTTC.

This clonotype was counted a few times. V gene TRBV5-1 combines with J gene TRBJ2-1, with D tentatively TRBD2 (6 bases). Germline lookup yields CDR1 SGHRS and CDR2 YFSETQ. The CDR3 sequence is 14 residues long. V was pared by 7 bases and J by 4 bases, with 15 bases between. The CDR3 here is CASGAGPSYNEQFF. CDR3 DNA: TGCGCCAGCGGCGCGGGGCCATCGTACAATGAGCAGTTCTTC. The full variable domain, completed using reference TRBV5-1 and TRBJ2-1, is KAGVTQTPRYLIKTRGQQVTLSCSPISGHRSVSWYQQTPGQGLQFLFEYFSETQRNKGNFPGRFSGRQFSNSRSEMNVSTLELGDSALYLCASGAGPSYNEQFFGPGTRLTVL.

The chain combines TRBV28 with TRBJ2-7; D gene unclear. The germline V gene has CDR1 MDHEN and CDR2 SYDVKM. Trimming stripped 8 bases from V and 2 bases from J, with 22 bases between. The CDR3 totals 16 residues. In nucleotides, the CDR3 is TGTGCCAGCTACTCCTCATCGAACCTCCTTACCTACGAGCAGTACTTC. Translating it yields CASYSSSNLLTYEQYF.

The V call is TRBV24-1, the J call TRBJ2-2; D is ambiguous. CDR3 length: 15 amino acids. V gave up 4 bases and J gave up 4 bases, with 12 bases separating them. Germline loops: CDR1 KGHDR, CDR2 SFDVKD. The CDR3 is CATSDLRMSTGELFF. The CDR3 DNA reads as TGTGCCACCAGTGACCTAAGGATGAGCACCGGGGAGCTGTTTTTT.

V and J are TRBV6-6 and TRBJ2-7; D is possibly TRBD1 (5 bases). The CDR3 loop spans 16 amino acids. The V end was cut by 3 bases, the J end by 2 bases, with 17 bases between. From germline, CDR1 is MNHNY and CDR2 SVGAGI (reference sequence). Here the CDR3 reads CASSYPPQGYAYEQYV. DNA for the CDR3: TGTGCCAGCAGTTATCCCCCCCAGGGATACGCCTACGAGCAGTACGTC.

This rearrangement joins TRBV27 to TRBJ2-7; 9 nucleotides match TRBD1. The junction had 7 bases not matched to a gene; V was cut back by 4 bases and J by 9 bases. Germline CDR1 reads MNHEY; CDR2 reads SMNVEV (reference sequence). The length of the CDR3 is 13 residues. CDR3 protein: CASSCGQGRVQYF. The CDR3 nucleotides read TGTGCCAGCAGTTGCGGACAGGGGAGGGTGCAGTACTTC.

Only a few counts were recorded for this clonotype. The chain uses TRBV20-1 and TRBJ2-7; 8 positions agree with TRBD1. The CDR3 is 14 amino acids. V shed 3 bases, J shed 3 bases, and the junction held 7 bases outside the gene matches. Germline-derived CDR1 and CDR2 are DFQATT and SNEGSKA (reference sequence). The CDR3 loop reads CSASPTGGNYEQYF. CDR3 bases: TGCAGTGCTAGCCCAACAGGGGGAAACTACGAGCAGTACTTC.

The CDR3 loop reads CASGFGSAGKETQYF. CDR3 in DNA: TGTGCTAGTGGTTTTGGGTCCGCCGGGAAAGAGACCCAGTACTTC. The chain carries TRBV12-5 and TRBJ2-5; D possibly corresponds to TRBD2 (5 bases). The V gene's germline CDR1 is LGHNT and CDR2 FRNRAP. CDR3 length equals 15 residues. Trimming left V 3 bases short and J 3 bases short, with 14 bases between.

This clonotype was found once. The chain is built from TRBV3-1 and TRBJ2-5, with unresolved D. This CDR3 is built from 13 residues. In germline, CDR1 is LGHDT, CDR2 YNNKEL (reference sequence). Between the trimmed V and J ends, which lost 1 base and 11 bases, there was a span of 14 bases. CDR3 sequence (DNA): TGTGCCAGCAGCCAAGCTAGATGGAATGAGCAGTACTTC. Translated, it gives CASSQARWNEQYF.

The chain is built from TRBV29-1 and TRBJ2-5; D is perhaps TRBD1 (6 bases). Per the germline V gene, CDR1 is SQVTM and CDR2 is ANQGSEA. This CDR3 has 12 residues. V was pared by 7 bases and J by 1 base, with 10 bases between. The CDR3 region is CSAGHPQETQYF. The CDR3 bases are TGCAGCGCGGGACACCCCCAAGAGACCCAGTACTTC.

This clonotype has more than one count but fewer than ten. An end of the junction differs from the germline gene, which may be a read error. The chain couples TRBV6-2 or TRBV6-3 to TRBJ1-5, with D unclear. Per germline, CDR1 MNHEY and CDR2 SVGEGT. CDR3 length: 16 amino acids. The CDR3 is CASSYEKGAGNQPQHF. DNA for the CDR3: TGCGCCAGCAGTTACGAAAAAGGCGCGGGCAATCAGCCCCAGCATTTT.

The J gene is TRBJ1-4, the V gene TRBV12-3 or TRBV12-4, with D perhaps matching TRBD1 (6 bases). V shed 4 bases and J shed 5 bases, with 17 bases lying between them. The CDR3 is 16 amino acids. The CDR3 DNA reads as TGTGCCAGCAGTTCCCAGGGGCCCTCGGGAAATGAAAAACTGTTTTTT. It yields the protein CASSSQGPSGNEKLFF.

This sequence joins TRBV20-1 and TRBJ2-4; 9 bases are shared with TRBD2. J lost 1 base, V lost 4 bases, and 5 bases had no gene match. From germline, CDR1 is DFQATT and CDR2 SNEGSKA (reference sequence). The length of the CDR3 is 15 residues. This CDR3 reads CSANQREAAKNIQYF. CDR3 bases: TGCAGTGCTAACCAGCGGGAGGCGGCCAAAAACATTCAGTACTTC.

The chain couples TRBV6-1 to TRBJ2-6; no clear D. Germline lookup yields CDR1 MNHNS and CDR2 SASEGT. The ends were cut back, 0 bases at V and 1 base at J, with 4 bases in the middle. The CDR3 length is 15 residues. CDR3 nucleotide sequence: TGTGCCAGCAGTGAAGCGACTTCTGGGGCCAACGTCCTGACTTTC. This encodes CASSEATSGANVLTF.

The chain joins TRBV5-1 to TRBJ2-5; D could derive from TRBD1 or TRBD2 (5 bases each). V was clipped by 3 bases and J by 5 bases, with 14 bases between them. CDR1 and CDR2 from the germline V gene are SGHRS and YFSETQ. The CDR3 extends over 14 amino acids. Here the CDR3 DNA reads TGCGCCAGCAGCTCTGGCTGGGGGACGGAGACCCAGTACTTC. Protein sequence: CASSSGWGTETQYF. Combining the CDR3 with reference TRBV5-1 and TRBJ2-5 gives the whole variable domain KAGVTQTPRYLIKTRGQQVTLSCSPISGHRSVSWYQQTPGQGLQFLFEYFSETQRNKGNFPGRFSGRQFSNSRSEMNVSTLELGDSALYLCASSSGWGTETQYFGPGTRLLVL.

This sequence joins TRBV6-6 and TRBJ1-4; D uncertain. The CDR3 is made up of 13 amino acids. Germline loops: CDR1 MNHNY, CDR2 SVGAGI (reference sequence). Trimming shortened V by 4 bases and J by 8 bases, and 11 bases separated the two germline ends. The CDR3 loop reads CASSSGVSEKLFF. The CDR3 DNA sequence: TGTGCCAGCAGTTCCGGGGTATCGGAAAAACTGTTTTTT.

The V and J genes are TRBV10-3 and TRBJ2-4, with 7 nucleotides matching TRBD2. The last part of the DNA fits TRBJ2-7 better; the J call may be wrong. Germline V CDR1 and CDR2: ENHRY, SYGVKD. This CDR3 contains 11 residues. The CDR3 DNA is TGTGCCATCGGGGGAGGGTACGAGCAGTACTTC. As protein: CAIGGGYEQYF.

This clonotype turned up a few times. The gene calls are TRBV25-1 and TRBJ2-7, with D perhaps matching TRBD2 (5 bases). CDR3 length: 14 residues. Trimming cost V 3 bases and J 0 bases, with 9 bases left between them. Germline lookup yields CDR1 MGHDK and CDR2 SYGVNS. The CDR3 bases are TGTGCCAGCAGTGAGCTAGCTCACTCCTACGAGCAGTACTTC. This encodes CASSELAHSYEQYF.

Only a few counts were recorded for this clonotype. The V and J genes are TRBV29-1 and TRBJ2-1; D gene uncertain. Looked up from germline, CDR1 is SQVTM and CDR2 is ANQGSEA. With 3 bases removed from V and 0 bases from J, the gap between germline ends came to 9 bases. The CDR3 extends over 14 amino acids. CDR3 DNA: TGCAGCGTTGAGGGCACCCGCTCCTACAATGAGCAGTTCTTC. The encoded protein is CSVEGTRSYNEQFF.

The rearrangement links TRBV9 to TRBJ2-1, with 10 bases that match TRBD2. Trimming cost V 1 base and J 9 bases; bases outside gene matches: 10. This CDR3 is 16 amino acids long. Germline CDR1 and CDR2: SGDLS and YYNGEE. The CDR3 nucleotides are TGTGCCAGCAGCGTAAGTAGCGGGAGGATTATGGCTGAGCAGTTCTTC. This encodes CASSVSSGRIMAEQFF.

The rearrangement uses TRBV7-9 and TRBJ1-1; D gene ambiguous. The germline V gene has CDR1 SEHNR and CDR2 FQNEAQ (reference sequence). The CDR3 runs 15 residues. Trimming pared 0 bases from V and 6 bases from J, leaving 14 bases between. The CDR3 sequence: CASSLANSGFAEAFF. Here the CDR3 DNA reads TGTGCCAGCAGCTTAGCGAACAGTGGTTTCGCTGAAGCTTTCTTT.

The CDR3 spells CASSLSRGQGPYEQYF. The CDR3 bases are TGTGCCAGCAGTTTATCGCGGGGACAGGGCCCCTACGAGCAGTACTTC. This chain joins TRBV27 and TRBJ2-7, with 9 bases that match TRBD1. The CDR3 runs to 16 residues. Germline values: CDR1 MNHEY, CDR2 SMNVEV (reference sequence). The J segment lost 2 bases and the V segment lost 0 bases, leaving 5 bases of the junction unmatched.

The chain joins TRBV18 to TRBJ1-4; D is uncertain. CDR3 length equals 15 residues. Germline V CDR1 and CDR2: KGHSH, LQKENI. V gave up 3 bases and J gave up 0 bases, with 8 bases separating them. This CDR3 reads CASSPRLPTNEKLFF. DNA for the CDR3: TGTGCCAGCTCACCCCGATTGCCAACTAATGAAAAACTGTTTTTT. Looking up the rest from reference TRBV18 and TRBJ1-4 gives the full variable domain: NAGVMQNPRHLVRRRGQEARLRCSPMKGHSHVYWYRQLPEEGLKFMVYLQKENIIDESGMPKERFSAEFPKEGPSILRIQQVVRGDSAAYFCASSPRLPTNEKLFFGSGTQLSVL.

This chain links TRBV20-1 with TRBJ1-2, with D tentatively TRBD1 (5 bases). Trimming stripped 1 base from V and 8 bases from J, with 17 bases between. The germline gives CDR1 DFQATT, CDR2 SNEGSKA (reference sequence). The CDR3 loop spans 14 amino acids. CDR3 in DNA: TGCAGTGCTAGAGTGCCGCAGGGAGTAGAGGGCTACACCTTC. Its translation is CSARVPQGVEGYTF.

The rearrangement uses TRBV3-1 and TRBJ2-7; D is undetermined. The CDR3 loop spans 14 amino acids. Trimming took 2 bases from V and 0 from J, leaving 8 bases between them. Germline-derived CDR1 and CDR2 are LGHDT and YNNKEL (reference sequence). DNA of the CDR3: TGTGCCAGCAGCCAAATCGGGTTCTCCTACGAGCAGTACTTC. Translation: CASSQIGFSYEQYF.

This chain connects TRBV24-1 to TRBJ2-1; possibly TRBD1 or TRBD2 for D (5 bases each). Germline V gene sequence: CDR1 KGHDR, CDR2 SFDVKD. The V end lost 3 bases, the J end lost 2 bases, and 10 bases lay between the germline ends. The CDR3 consists of 15 residues. The CDR3 bases are TGTGCCACCAGTGATGTCGGGACGGCCTACAATGAGCAGTTCTTC. Translating it yields CATSDVGTAYNEQFF.

CDR3 coding DNA: TGTGCCAGCAGCTTAACCTCGGTGGGGGCCAGATACGCGTATTTT. Its protein product is CASSLTSVGARYAYF. The chain employs TRBV7-2 and TRBJ2-3, with D tentatively TRBD1 (6 bases). V gave up 2 bases and J gave up 14 bases, with 23 bases separating them. The CDR3 consists of 15 residues. The germline CDR1 and CDR2 sequences are SGHTA and FQGNSA.